One and the same sample provided the 29 T cell receptor beta chains below, sequenced in a study of CD8+ T cells in alopecia areata. The sample's treatment: oral pan-JAK inhibitor, 5-10 mg twice daily. RNA was isolated and reverse transcribed to cDNA, the sequencing template. The table came from immunoSEQ multiplex PCR; TCRdb's copy has only in-frame clones and leaves some out. In the table there are about 140,000 clones, roughly four fifths of which are singletons. The sample consisted of CD8+ T cells sorted from blood, taken at week 4, from a patient treated with tofacitinib. The receptors here all came from a human donor with alopecia areata.

V usage is TRBV7-9 and J usage is TRBJ2-1; no clear D. Trimming shortened V by 1 base and J by 8 bases, and 6 bases separated the two germline ends. The CDR3 is 12 residues long. CDR1 SEHNR and CDR2 FQNEAQ come from the germline V gene (reference sequence). The CDR3 region is CASSLVGHEQFF. CDR3 in DNA: TGTGCCAGCAGCTTAGTAGGTCATGAGCAGTTCTTC.

The J gene is TRBJ2-3, the V gene TRBV5-1; weak D call: TRBD1 (5 bases). Trimming left V 0 bases short and J 1 base short, with 12 bases between. Germline CDR1 SGHRS, CDR2 YFSETQ. This CDR3 spans 16 amino acids. The chain's CDR3 is CASSLEPTARTDTQYF. The CDR3, as DNA: TGCGCCAGCAGCTTGGAGCCGACAGCCCGCACAGATACGCAGTATTTT.

This clone has just one count. The rearrangement joins TRBV7-8 to TRBJ1-4; maybe TRBD1 (6 bases). This CDR3 has 15 amino acids. CDR1 SGHVS and CDR2 FQNEAQ come from the germline V gene. The germline V and J ends were trimmed by 1 base and 7 bases, with 13 bases remaining between them. The CDR3 here is CASSLGGQRGEKLFF. CDR3 coding DNA: TGTGCCAGCAGCTTAGGGGGGCAAAGAGGTGAAAAACTGTTTTTT.

The J gene is TRBJ2-7, the V gene TRBV25-1; TRBD1 aligns across 9 bases. J was trimmed by 1 base and V by 8 bases; bases with no gene match: 12. The CDR3 has 16 residues. Germline V gene lookup returns CDR1 MGHDK and CDR2 SYGVNS. The CDR3 loop is CASVSTNRGLSYEQYF. The CDR3 DNA is TGTGCCAGCGTATCAACCAACAGGGGGCTATCCTACGAGCAGTACTTC.

This chain joins TRBV9 and TRBJ2-3; tentatively, D is TRBD1 (5 bases). V lost 7 bases to trimming and J lost 0 bases, with 15 bases between them. The germline V gene has CDR1 SGDLS and CDR2 YYNGEE. The CDR3 covers 15 residues. The CDR3 loop reads CASGEDISSTDTQYF. CDR3 nucleotides: TGTGCCAGCGGAGAGGACATATCTAGCACAGATACGCAGTATTTT. Full variable domain (missing parts from reference TRBV9 and TRBJ2-3): DSGVTQTPKHLITATGQRVTLRCSPRSGDLSVYWYQQSLDQGLQFLIQYYNGEERAKGNILERFSAQQFPDLHSELNLSSLELGDSALYFCASGEDISSTDTQYFGPGTRLTVL.

V usage is TRBV5-8 and J usage is TRBJ1-1; a possible D gene is TRBD1 (6 bases). The germline gives CDR1 SGHTS, CDR2 YDEGEE. Trimming cost V 3 bases and J 1 base, with 13 bases left between them. The CDR3 is 15 amino acids. CDR3 coding DNA: TGTGCCAGCAGCTGGACGGGGGCCGGGAACACTGAAGCTTTCTTT. This encodes CASSWTGAGNTEAFF.

V gene TRBV6-5 combines with J gene TRBJ2-7, with TRBD2 matching over 9 bases. After removal of 7 bases from V and 3 bases from J, the junction contained 10 bases not matched to a gene. Germline loops: CDR1 MNHEY, CDR2 SVGAGI. The CDR3 covers 15 residues. CDR3 coding DNA: TGTGCCAGCACCAAAATAGCGGGGGCCCACTACGAGCAGTACTTC. The encoded protein is CASTKIAGAHYEQYF.

This rearrangement joins TRBV2 to TRBJ2-4, with TRBD2 as a possible D gene (5 bases). Germline V gene sequence: CDR1 SNHLY, CDR2 FYNNEI. The CDR3 runs 13 residues. Trimming stripped 3 bases from V and 6 bases from J, with 9 bases between. The CDR3 sequence is CASSEAAGNIQYF. The CDR3 DNA is TGTGCCAGCAGTGAGGCCGCGGGAAACATTCAGTACTTC. Looking up the rest from reference TRBV2 and TRBJ2-4 gives the full variable domain: EPEVTQTPSHQVTQMGQEVILRCVPISNHLYFYWYRQILGQKVEFLVSFYNNEISEKSEIFDDQFSVERPDGSNFTLKIRSTKLEDSAMYFCASSEAAGNIQYFGAGTRLSVL.

The chain employs TRBV14 and TRBJ1-2; D is ambiguous. CDR1 is SGHDN and CDR2 is FVKESK in the germline V gene. The CDR3 totals 12 residues. The V and J ends lost 3 bases and 8 bases respectively, with 10 bases between them. CDR3 nucleotides: TGTGCCAGCAGCCAGCAAAGGAGGGGCTACACCTTC. This gives the protein CASSQQRRGYTF.

V is TRBV21-1 and J is TRBJ1-5. TRBV21-1 is tagged as a pseudogene. The CDR3 contains 14 residues. CDR3 loop: CASNPSGSNQPQHF. Written as DNA, the CDR3 is TGTGCCAGCAACCCGTCCGGTAGCAATCAGCCCCAGCATTTT.

The V and J genes are TRBV29-1 and TRBJ2-1; the D is unclear. Trimming removed 0 bases at V and 12 bases at J, with 9 bases between. Looked up from germline, CDR1 is SQVTM and CDR2 is ANQGSEA. This CDR3 has 11 amino acids. The CDR3 loop is CSVEDLGWQFF. In DNA form, the CDR3 reads TGCAGCGTTGAAGATCTAGGGTGGCAGTTCTTC.

The rearrangement links TRBV6-6 to TRBJ2-7, with D hard to call. The CDR3 runs 13 residues. Germline lookup yields CDR1 MNHNY and CDR2 SVGAGI (reference sequence). V was cut by 2 bases and J by 2 bases, with 7 bases left in between. CDR3 amino acids: CASSYDITYEQYF. CDR3 nucleotide sequence: TGTGCCAGCAGTTACGACATAACCTACGAGCAGTACTTC.

V and J are TRBV7-8 and TRBJ2-7, with a tentative D call TRBD1 (5 bases). CDR3 size: 15 residues. Trimming took off 0 bases at V and 3 bases at J, with 12 bases between the two ends. CDR1 and CDR2 (germline): SGHVS, FQNEAQ. This CDR3 is CASSLAKRGYYEQYF. The CDR3, as DNA: TGTGCCAGCAGCTTAGCGAAAAGGGGATACTACGAGCAGTACTTC.

The chain employs TRBV7-6 and TRBJ1-4; D might be TRBD1 (5 bases). Trimming took off 5 bases at V and 7 bases at J, with 17 bases between the two ends. Germline CDR1 SGHVS, CDR2 FNYEAQ. The CDR3 is 15 residues long. The chain's CDR3 is CASSPRVGLAEKLFF. CDR3 nucleotides: TGTGCCAGCAGCCCCCGGGTGGGGCTGGCTGAAAAACTGTTTTTT.

J is TRBJ2-7 and V is TRBV6-5; D may be TRBD1 (5 bases). Germline CDR1 is MNHEY and CDR2 is SVGAGI. The CDR3 has 15 amino acids. V lost 0 bases, J lost 1 base, and 10 bases lay in between. Written as DNA, the CDR3 is TGTGCCAGCAGTTACTCCGGACAAGGATCCTACGAGCAGTACTTC. Its translation: CASSYSGQGSYEQYF.

The genes are TRBV5-1 and TRBJ2-3; D remains ambiguous. The CDR3 is made up of 15 amino acids. Germline CDR1 is SGHRS and CDR2 is YFSETQ. Trimming pared 0 bases from V and 5 bases from J, leaving 13 bases between. For the CDR3, the DNA is TGCGCCAGCAGCTTGGAGGCTTCAGTAAGAGATACGCAGTATTTT. Translated: CASSLEASVRDTQYF.

The V gene is TRBV7-2, the J gene TRBJ2-5, with 11 bases aligning to TRBD2. CDR1 and CDR2 from the germline V gene are SGHTA and FQGNSA. The CDR3 runs 15 residues. J was trimmed by 5 bases and V by 3 bases; bases with no gene match: 5. The CDR3 here is CASSFSGGAGETQYF. The DNA for the CDR3 is TGTGCCAGCAGCTTTAGCGGGGGGGCCGGGGAGACCCAGTACTTC.

This clone was picked up a small number of times. This chain uses TRBV30 with TRBJ2-5, with 7 bases aligning to TRBD2. Germline trimming cut 8 bases from V and 3 bases from J; bases unmatched to any gene: 9. CDR1 is GTSNPN and CDR2 is SVGIG in the germline V gene (reference sequence). CDR3 length equals 13 residues. In DNA, the CDR3 is TGTGCCCTGGCGGCGGGGGAGGAAGAGACCCAGTACTTC. It encodes CALAAGEEETQYF.

A remark on this clone: This sample includes further DNA sequences coding for the same CDR3. The J gene is TRBJ2-7, the V gene TRBV4-3, with 9 bases fitting TRBD1. Germline loops: CDR1 LGHNA, CDR2 YSLEER. V was pared by 4 bases and J by 1 base, with 2 bases of the junction left unmatched. The CDR3 is 14 amino acids. As DNA, the CDR3 is TGCGCCAGCAGCCCGGGGACAGGGTCCTACGAGCAGTACTTC. Its translation: CASSPGTGSYEQYF.

V and J are TRBV4-3 and TRBJ2-1; 8 positions match TRBD2. V shed 0 bases and J 5 bases; nucleotides not matched to a gene: 6. The length of the CDR3 is 16 residues. Per germline, CDR1 LGHNA and CDR2 YSLEER. CDR3 in DNA: TGCGCCAGCAGCCAAGATTCAACTAGCGGTAACAATGAGCAGTTCTTC. It translates to CASSQDSTSGNNEQFF.

The chain recombines TRBV30 with TRBJ2-1; D is ambiguous. The germline V gene has CDR1 GTSNPN and CDR2 SVGIG (reference sequence). The V end lost 7 bases, the J end lost 4 bases, and 17 bases lay between the germline ends. CDR3 length equals 14 residues. CDR3 sequence (DNA): TGTGCCTTCTTCGATCCCGGAATTTACAATGAGCAGTTCTTC. This codes for CAFFDPGIYNEQFF.

The CDR3 sequence: CASSEAAGRNTGELFF. Here the CDR3 DNA reads TGTGCCAGCAGTGAAGCCGCAGGGAGGAACACCGGGGAGCTGTTTTTT. V is TRBV6-1 and J is TRBJ2-2; D could derive from TRBD1 or TRBD2 (5 bases each). Germline V gene sequence: CDR1 MNHNS, CDR2 SASEGT. The germline V and J ends were trimmed by 0 bases and 1 base, with 9 bases remaining between them. The CDR3 is 16 residues long.

The chain combines TRBV4-1 with TRBJ2-7; maybe TRBD1 (6 bases). This CDR3 has 15 amino acids. CDR1 and CDR2 (germline): MGHRA, YSYEKL. Trimming took 0 bases from V and 3 from J, leaving 12 bases between them. The CDR3 spells CASSQELQGNYEQYF. The CDR3, as DNA: TGCGCCAGCAGCCAAGAGTTGCAGGGGAACTACGAGCAGTACTTC.

The chain combines TRBV4-3 with TRBJ2-6; D may be TRBD1 (5 bases). Germline assignment: CDR1 LGHNA and CDR2 YSLEER. V gave up 1 base and J gave up 2 bases, with 12 bases separating them. This CDR3 contains 17 residues. CDR3 amino acids: CASSQGSTGTGANVLTF. The CDR3 nucleotides read TGCGCCAGCAGCCAAGGGTCAACAGGTACTGGGGCCAACGTCCTGACTTTC.

J is TRBJ2-5 and V is TRBV2, with D perhaps TRBD2 (6 bases). This CDR3 comprises 15 residues. The V gene's germline CDR1 is SNHLY and CDR2 FYNNEI. V was clipped by 2 bases and J by 1 base, with 11 bases between them. DNA of the CDR3: TGTGCCAGCAGTGAATGGCGGGGCCCCCAAGAGACCCAGTACTTC. Amino acid sequence: CASSEWRGPQETQYF.

The sample holds a few counts of this clone. The CDR3 DNA is TGTGCCAGCAGCTTACAGGCCTTAGCCAAAAACATTCAGTACTTC. Protein sequence: CASSLQALAKNIQYF. This chain links TRBV7-9 with TRBJ2-4; D unclear. Looked up from germline, CDR1 is SEHNR and CDR2 is FQNEAQ (reference sequence). Trimming stripped 2 bases from V and 0 bases from J, with 8 bases between. The CDR3 runs to 15 residues.

The V call is TRBV29-1, the J call TRBJ1-1; 9 nucleotides line up with TRBD1. After removal of 5 bases from V and 5 bases from J, the junction contained 6 bases not matched to a gene. The CDR3 is 13 amino acids. CDR1 and CDR2 from the germline V gene are SQVTM and ANQGSEA. The CDR3 DNA sequence: TGCAGCGTTCTGACAGGGGGGGGAACTGAAGCTTTCTTT. It translates to CSVLTGGGTEAFF.

The chain links TRBV6-5 to TRBJ2-5; a weak D match, TRBD2 (6 bases). The CDR3 has 14 residues. Trimming pared 2 bases from V and 4 bases from J, leaving 11 bases between. CDR1 is MNHEY, CDR2 SVGAGI, per germline. The chain's CDR3 is CASSYMTSRETQYF. DNA for the CDR3: TGTGCCAGCAGTTACATGACTAGTAGAGAGACCCAGTACTTC.

This chain links TRBV18 with TRBJ2-2; no clear D gene. Per germline, CDR1 KGHSH and CDR2 LQKENI. Between the trimmed V and J ends, which lost 3 bases and 7 bases, there was a span of 9 bases. This CDR3 region has 13 residues. The CDR3 DNA follows: TGTGCCAGCTCACCGTACACCTTCGGGGAGCTGTTTTTT. It is translated as CASSPYTFGELFF. Drawing the rest from reference TRBV18 and TRBJ2-2, the complete variable domain is NAGVMQNPRHLVRRRGQEARLRCSPMKGHSHVYWYRQLPEEGLKFMVYLQKENIIDESGMPKERFSAEFPKEGPSILRIQQVVRGDSAAYFCASSPYTFGELFFGEGSRLTVL.